Listed here are 5 T cell receptor beta chains from one sample, sequenced in a study of identical twins. TCRdb processed the 5' RACE reads anew with MiXCR; each CDR3 protein has one entry. The sample records 450,000 or so distinct CDR3 sequences, 20% to 25% being singletons. These data were also filed under a second study, of T cells expressing NK-cell markers.

The sequenced material came from CD4+ T cells sorted from blood. The receptors here all came from a woman between 18 and 29 years old in good health.

This clonotype was counted between two and nine times. The chain carries TRBV2 and TRBJ1-1; D might be TRBD1 (6 bases). The germline CDR1 and CDR2 sequences are SNHLY and FYNNEI. CDR3 length: 12 residues. V was trimmed by 7 bases and J by 4 bases, leaving 10 bases between them. The DNA for the CDR3 is TGTGCCAGCAACAGGGTTTTCACTGAAGCTTTCTTT. Its translation: CASNRVFTEAFF.

The V and J genes are TRBV20-1 and TRBJ1-2, with D tentatively TRBD1 (6 bases). Germline V CDR1 and CDR2: DFQATT, SNEGSKA (reference sequence). Trimming took off 0 bases at V and 6 bases at J, with 14 bases between the two ends. This CDR3 has 14 residues. As DNA, the CDR3 is TGCAGTGCTAGAGAAGTTGGGGGGGCAGATGGCTACACCTTC. This encodes CSAREVGGADGYTF.

V usage is TRBV5-1 and J usage is TRBJ2-3; D gene unclear. Trimming removed 3 bases from V and 1 base from J, with 15 bases in between. The germline CDR1 and CDR2 sequences are SGHRS and YFSETQ. This CDR3 has 16 amino acids. As DNA, the CDR3 is TGCGCCAGCAGCTCCCAGAGGTGGGGTGGCACAGATACGCAGTATTTT. Protein: CASSSQRWGGTDTQYF. Together with reference TRBV5-1 and TRBJ2-3, the CDR3 gives the full variable domain: KAGVTQTPRYLIKTRGQQVTLSCSPISGHRSVSWYQQTPGQGLQFLFEYFSETQRNKGNFPGRFSGRQFSNSRSEMNVSTLELGDSALYLCASSSQRWGGTDTQYFGPGTRLTVL.

The chain is built from TRBV12-3 or TRBV12-4 and TRBJ2-2; D gene unclear. This CDR3 comprises 14 residues. V shed 4 bases and J shed 1 base, with 7 bases lying between them. Written as DNA, the CDR3 is TGTGCCAGCAGTTGGCAGAGGAACACCGGGGAGCTGTTTTTT. It yields the protein CASSWQRNTGELFF.

The chain joins TRBV2 to TRBJ2-7; D unclear. The CDR3 loop spans 11 amino acids. Germline CDR1 SNHLY, CDR2 FYNNEI. V was trimmed by 6 bases and J by 5 bases, leaving 8 bases between them. The CDR3 DNA follows: TGTGCCAGCAGCGTGTTTGACGAGCAGTACTTC. Translating gives CASSVFDEQYF. Based on the CDR3 plus reference TRBV2 and TRBJ2-7, the full variable domain is EPEVTQTPSHQVTQMGQEVILRCVPISNHLYFYWYRQILGQKVEFLVSFYNNEISEKSEIFDDQFSVERPDGSNFTLKIRSTKLEDSAMYFCASSVFDEQYFGPGTRLTVT.